This entry features one T cell receptor (beta chain) sequence. As yet, its antigen is unknown. The data were taken from a study of radiotherapy plus CTLA-4 blockade in lung cancer. Study results and limitations: Radiotherapy plus ipilimumab was followed by expansion in blood of tumor-derived TCR clones.

Produced via immunoSEQ multiplex PCR; TCRdb's table is partial and in-frame only. The data hold 42,000 or so clones, with just under 80% observed a single time. This CDR3 region has 15 residues. Germline V gene lookup returns CDR1 MGHRA and CDR2 YSYEKL. Trimming shortened V by 2 bases and J by 8 bases, and 15 bases separated the two germline ends. The rearrangement links TRBV4-1 to TRBJ1-4, with D possibly matching TRBD1 (6 bases). The source material was peripheral blood, sampled from a patient treated with radiotherapy plus ipilimumab. This receptor was identified in a human donor with non-small cell lung cancer that progressed on radiotherapy plus ipilimumab. CDR3 loop: CASSQPGTTGEKLFF. The CDR3 bases are TGCGCCAGCAGCCAACCCGGGACAACGGGGGAAAAACTGTTTTTT.